The clone carrying this T cell receptor beta chain came up many times. Its antigen is not known. Using a J-beta primer mix together with a sample-barcoded 5' primer, a second PCR was run for roughly 7 to 12 cycles. Per sample, CDR3-containing paired-end reads numbered at least 3 million. TCRdb passed the 5' RACE reads through MiXCR, listing each CDR3 protein once. This table has some 1,500,000 distinct CDR3 sequences, 35% to 45% appearing once. These data belong to a study of blood T cells in healthy people across ages. Background on the study: Template switching retrieved approximately one barcoded beta molecule for each two T cells. General study points: TCR beta diversity correlated strongly with naive T cell percentage.

The V and J ends lost 1 base and 6 bases respectively, with 10 bases between them. The CDR3 length is 13 residues. Germline V gene sequence: CDR1 MGHRA, CDR2 YSYEKL. The sequencing sample was made of blood. The TCR originated in a woman under 30 in good health. This rearrangement joins TRBV4-1 to TRBJ2-7; D not certain. This CDR3 reads CASSQVTVSEQYF. The CDR3 DNA is TGCGCCAGCAGCCAAGTTACAGTAAGCGAGCAGTACTTC.